The entry that follows covers one T cell receptor beta chain sequence. Original analysis: Amplification of reference gene primers provided the estimated nucleated cell counts. The repertoire was sequenced with immunoSEQ multiplex PCR; TCRdb's copy has only in-frame clones and lacks some. V, J and clone size are taken as reported in that table, and D and trimming were inferred from the DNA itself. Of some 50,000 clones listed, around nine tenths are singletons. The data stem from a study of blood T cell repertoires in COVID-19. The wider study: Researchers got acute and convalescent COVID-19 samples from the United States, Italy and Spain.

The germline CDR1 and CDR2 sequences are MDHEN and SYDVKM. Trimming took 5 bases from V and 5 from J; bases not matched to a gene: 8. The CDR3 totals 15 residues. Sequencing used peripheral blood. The chain has TRBV28 and TRBJ1-4, with 7 bases matching TRBD1. The receptor was derived from a woman in her seventies with active COVID-19. As DNA, the CDR3 is TGTGCCAGCAGTCTCCCGACAGGGAGGAATGAAAAACTGTTTTTT. Translating it yields CASSLPTGRNEKLFF.